Presented here are 8 T cell receptor beta chains from one specimen sequenced in a study of blood T cell repertoires in COVID-19. Some clones are missing from TCRdb's copy, which holds only in-frame ones; the method was immunoSEQ multiplex PCR. The sample contains under 450,000 clones, approximately 90% of which appear only once. The sequenced sample consisted of peripheral blood. The source is a woman in her thirties or forties with COVID-19, enrolled during active disease.

In this sample, this clone turned up once. The gene calls are TRBV28 and TRBJ1-2; tentatively, D is TRBD1 (5 bases). The CDR3 has 17 amino acids. From germline, CDR1 is MDHEN and CDR2 SYDVKM. V was trimmed by 2 bases and J by 5 bases, leaving 21 bases between them. The CDR3 DNA is TGTGCCAGCAGTTTAAGCGGGGCAGGGACTACCTATTATGGCTACACCTTC. Translation: CASSLSGAGTTYYGYTF.

The chain links TRBV20-1 to TRBJ2-7; TRBD2 aligns across 12 bases. With V trimmed by 3 bases and J by 0 bases, 9 bases remained unmatched. The CDR3 sequence is 17 residues long. From germline, CDR1 is DFQATT and CDR2 SNEGSKA (reference sequence). Here the CDR3 DNA reads TGCAGTGCTAGTGGGGGACTAGCGGGCCCAGACTCCTACGAGCAGTACTTC. Its protein product is CSASGGLAGPDSYEQYF.

The rearrangement links TRBV3-1 (or the pseudogene TRBV3-2) to TRBJ1-5; 8 bases match TRBD1. The ends lost 4 bases at V and 3 bases at J; junction bases unmatched: 8. This CDR3 comprises 16 residues. CDR1 and CDR2 from the germline V gene are LGHDT and YNNKEL (reference sequence). DNA for the CDR3: TGTGCCAGCAGCCCTACCACAGGGGGGCCCAATCAGCCCCAGCATTTT. Encoded protein: CASSPTTGGPNQPQHF.

The CDR3 nucleotides read TGTGCCAGCAGCCCAGGGACAGCCTATGGCTACACCTTC. Its translation is CASSPGTAYGYTF. The J gene is TRBJ1-2, the V gene TRBV11-2; 7 bases match TRBD1. The germline CDR1 and CDR2 sequences are SGHAT and FQNNGV. V gave up 5 bases and J gave up 4 bases; unmatched junction bases: 4. CDR3 length: 13 amino acids.

The CDR3 DNA is TGTGCCAGCAGTTCTCCAGGGGGCCCTTCCTACGAGCAGTACTTC. This gives the protein CASSSPGGPSYEQYF. This sequence joins TRBV28 and TRBJ2-7; 8 bases fit TRBD1. In germline, CDR1 is MDHEN, CDR2 SYDVKM. This CDR3 is 15 amino acids long. The V gene end was trimmed by 4 bases and the J gene end by 1 base; junction bases not matched to a gene: 6.

The chain carries TRBV5-1 and TRBJ2-7, with 9 positions matching TRBD2. V shed 4 bases and J 1 base; nucleotides not matched to a gene: 9. The CDR3 has 16 amino acids. CDR1 is SGHRS, CDR2 YFSETQ, per germline. The CDR3 bases are TGCGCCAGCAGCCCCTTTAGCGGGAGTGGTTCCTACGAGCAGTACTTC. It yields the protein CASSPFSGSGSYEQYF.

The chain carries TRBV5-1 and TRBJ2-7; TRBD2 matches at 9 bases. The V gene end was trimmed by 1 base and the J gene end by 5 bases; junction bases not matched to a gene: 4. The CDR3 extends over 14 amino acids. Germline CDR1 and CDR2: SGHRS and YFSETQ. The CDR3 is CASSLRLAGHEQYF. In nucleotides, the CDR3 is TGCGCCAGCAGCTTGCGTCTAGCGGGACACGAGCAGTACTTC. Based on the CDR3 plus reference TRBV5-1 and TRBJ2-7, the full variable domain is KAGVTQTPRYLIKTRGQQVTLSCSPISGHRSVSWYQQTPGQGLQFLFEYFSETQRNKGNFPGRFSGRQFSNSRSEMNVSTLELGDSALYLCASSLRLAGHEQYFGPGTRLTVT.

The chain is built from TRBV5-1 and TRBJ2-3; a possible D gene is TRBD1 (6 bases). The CDR3 is 15 amino acids. Per germline, CDR1 SGHRS and CDR2 YFSETQ. Trimming removed 4 bases at V and 0 bases at J, with 12 bases between. CDR3 amino acids: CASSEGQPSTDTQYF. The CDR3 nucleotides read TGCGCCAGCAGCGAAGGACAGCCCAGCACAGATACGCAGTATTTT.